This TCR beta chain emerged from a study of post-analysis software for immune sequencing data. On the study more broadly: Some patients lacked subtype; others had relapsing-remitting, secondary progressive or progressive-relapsing disease. Points from the study as a whole: Comparison with controls showed significantly lower normalized Chao1 diversity in multiple sclerosis patients. By F measure, strong co-clustering occurred among samples prepared in the same batch. Included in a set of five TRBV segments more frequent in patients than controls were TRBV5-6, TRBV5-1 and TRBV20-1.

Remarks on this clonotype: Its antigen is unidentified.

Prepared libraries of TCR beta cDNA carried unique molecular identifiers. Input amounts of roughly 0.85 to 10 million T cells were used. These gave roughly 0.5 million cDNA molecules, so each molecule approximated one T cell. TCRdb analysed the PCR reads with MiXCR anew, one entry per CDR3 protein. The table lists hundreds of thousands of distinct CDR3 sequences, about 44% of them singletons, with 1.5% to 2% in the top ten. Trimming took 4 bases from V and 7 from J, leaving 13 bases between them. Germline V gene sequence: CDR1 SNHLY, CDR2 FYNNEI. This CDR3 is 13 amino acids long. The genes are TRBV2 and TRBJ1-2; weak D call: TRBD1 (5 bases). Sample: blood. This receptor was identified in a girl under 18 with multiple sclerosis. The CDR3, as DNA: TGTGCCAGCAGTGTGGGGGAATTCCGTGGCTACACCTTC. This gives the protein CASSVGEFRGYTF.